The 3 T cell receptor beta chains below were found in one sample sequenced in a study of T cells in Graves' hyperthyroidism and ophthalmopathy. Amplification targeted TCR beta CDR3 regions from RNA transcripts. Carried out on the TCR CDR3, a first-round RT-PCR used the HTBI primer set. TCRdb independently ran MiXCR on the multiplex PCR reads; one entry per CDR3 protein. The sample contains hundreds of thousands of distinct CDR3 sequences, around 45% of which appear only once. The source material was peripheral blood or thyroid tissue (not recorded which). These receptors came from a woman aged 18 to 35 with Graves' hyperthyroidism.

This clonotype has ten or more counts. The rearrangement links TRBV24-1 to TRBJ2-5; TRBD2 matches 9 bases. There are 15 residues in the CDR3. Germline CDR1 reads KGHDR; CDR2 reads SFDVKD. Unmatched junction bases numbered 5, after V lost 3 bases and J lost 4 bases. The chain's CDR3 is CATSDLAGLVETQYF. CDR3 coding DNA: TGTGCCACCAGTGATCTAGCGGGACTAGTAGAGACCCAGTACTTC.

The chain couples TRBV6-1 to TRBJ2-7, with 7 bases matching TRBD1. J gave up 2 bases and V 6 bases, and 10 bases lay outside the gene matches. Germline loops: CDR1 MNHNS, CDR2 SASEGT. This CDR3 contains 15 residues. The CDR3 DNA is TGTGCCAGCAGCCATGGACAGGAACAAACCTACGAGCAGTACTTC. Its protein is CASSHGQEQTYEQYF.

This clonotype was observed at least ten times. The J gene is TRBJ1-5, the V gene TRBV24-1; D is uncertain. Trimming removed 5 bases from V and 5 bases from J, with 12 bases in between. The CDR3 runs to 14 residues. Germline CDR1 KGHDR, CDR2 SFDVKD. CDR3 nucleotide sequence: TGTGCCACCAGTGGTCCGATTGACCATCAGCCCCAGCATTTT. Translating it yields CATSGPIDHQPQHF.